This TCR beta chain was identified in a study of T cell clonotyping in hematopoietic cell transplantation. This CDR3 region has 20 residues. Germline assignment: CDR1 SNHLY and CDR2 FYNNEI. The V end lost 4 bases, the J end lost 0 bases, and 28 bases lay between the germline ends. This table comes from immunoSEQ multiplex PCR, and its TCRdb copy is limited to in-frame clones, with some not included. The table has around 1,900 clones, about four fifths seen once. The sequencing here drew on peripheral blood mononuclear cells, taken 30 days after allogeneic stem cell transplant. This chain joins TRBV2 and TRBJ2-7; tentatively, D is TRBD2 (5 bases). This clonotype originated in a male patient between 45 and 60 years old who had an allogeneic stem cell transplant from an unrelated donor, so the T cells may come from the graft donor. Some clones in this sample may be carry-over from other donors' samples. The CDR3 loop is CASSVPRGSSGVFASYEQYF. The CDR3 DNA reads TGTGCCAGCAGTGTCCCTAGAGGGTCTTCCGGGGTCTTCGCCTCCTACGAGCAGTACTTC.